The sample holds one count of the clone carrying this T cell receptor (beta chain). The source of the sample is a study of Graves' ophthalmopathy and Graves' hyperthyroidism. J lost 11 bases, V lost 2 bases, and 9 bases had no gene match. The CDR3 extends over 13 amino acids. Germline CDR1 DFQATT, CDR2 SNEGSKA (reference sequence). TCR beta CDR3 regions were amplified from RNA transcripts. RT-PCR was first run with HTBI primers, then multiplex PCR in a second round. MiXCR was run by TCRdb on the multiplex PCR reads, yielding one entry per CDR3 protein. In the table there are about 1.1 million distinct CDR3 sequences, less than 45% of which are singletons.

V is TRBV20-1 and J is TRBJ1-5, with 7 bases fitting TRBD1. Sequencing input: peripheral blood or thyroid tissue (not recorded which). This TCR was sampled from an adult man with Graves' hyperthyroidism. CDR3 residues: CSARPGQQETQHF. In DNA, the CDR3 is TGCAGTGCTAGACCGGGACAGCAAGAGACCCAGCATTTT.